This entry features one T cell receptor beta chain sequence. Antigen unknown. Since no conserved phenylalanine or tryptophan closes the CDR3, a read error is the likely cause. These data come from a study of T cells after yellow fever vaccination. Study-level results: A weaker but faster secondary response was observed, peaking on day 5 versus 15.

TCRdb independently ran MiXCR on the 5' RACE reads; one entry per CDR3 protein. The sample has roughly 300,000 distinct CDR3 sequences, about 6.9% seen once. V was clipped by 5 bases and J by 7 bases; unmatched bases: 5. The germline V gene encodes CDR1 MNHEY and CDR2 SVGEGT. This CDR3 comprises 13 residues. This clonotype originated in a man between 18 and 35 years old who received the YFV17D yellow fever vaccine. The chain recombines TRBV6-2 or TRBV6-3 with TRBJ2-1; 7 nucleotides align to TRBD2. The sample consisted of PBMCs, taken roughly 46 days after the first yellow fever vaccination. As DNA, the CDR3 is TGTGCCAGCAGTCCACCGGGGGGAAATGAGCAGTTCTTA. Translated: CASSPPGGNEQFL.